This TCR beta chain is drawn from a study of T-cell memory formation after mild COVID-19 listed by TCRdb under 2021. Background for the entire study: Most TCR sequence clusters were specific to one of the two donors. In two donors, T-cell clones that expanded and contracted after mild COVID-19 were tracked by sequencing TCRalpha and TCRbeta repertoires over time. The cohort was made up of two young adult volunteers, one female and one male, who were previously healthy. The research as a whole found: Balanced CD4/CD8 phenotypes were observed for clones contracting from day 15 to 85, whereas a bias towards CD4+ was observed for a second wave of clones expanding from day 15 to 37. Some responding clones were detected in pre-infection memory, suggesting pre-existing cross-reactive memory T cells joined the SARS-CoV-2 response. SARS-CoV-2 specificity was not confirmed for the second-wave clones peaking on day 37. Contracting CD4+ clones were located mainly in the CM and EM memory subsets, whereas CD8+ clones were found to be enriched in EMRA. The study covered only a couple of mild cases, and larger cohorts including severe cases with pre-infection samples were considered necessary.

Instrument on record: Illumina NovaSeq 6000. TCRalpha and TCRbeta cDNA libraries were built by 5'RACE with constant-segment primers, adding sample barcodes and unique molecular identifiers. RNA was extracted from every sample with Trizol reagent. The libraries were amplified in two PCR steps, and the second step added a second sample barcode and Illumina TruSeq adapters. Sequencing of libraries was performed on an Illumina NovaSeq with 2 x 150 bp paired-end reads. The study's own analysis went as follows. The reads were demultiplexed and collapsed into UMI-guided consensus sequences using migec v1.2.7. Using mixcr v2.1.11, the UMI consensuses were aligned to TRA and TRB V and J templates and assembled into clonotypes. Clonotypes were classified as expanded or contracted when called significant by both edgeR and NoisET, with noise models trained on biological replicates. edgeR calls used a false discovery rate-adjusted p below 0.01 and a log2 fold-change threshold of 1. PCA with hierarchical clustering of max-normalized trajectories of the 1000 most abundant clonotypes was used as exploratory dynamics analysis. Separately sequenced CD4+ and CD8+ repertoires were used to assign a CD4 or CD8 phenotype to each responding clone. The public reads were reprocessed in TCRdb via fastp at Q25 and MiXCR, keeping in-frame beta chains. Here each entry gathers all rows of one CDR3 protein and keeps the most common genes and DNA. These V and J calls are TCRdb output, not the study's own analysis. In all, the sample holds 550,000 to 700,000 distinct CDR3 sequences, and about 20% of those were seen once. The top ten hold about 12% of the sample.

This clonotype was recorded a few times. Its antigen remains undetermined. No much larger clonotype is one base removed from it; base qualities were not supplied. PBMCs were isolated by Ficoll-Paque density gradient centrifugation. The source material was PBMCs or a T cell subset sorted from them (not recorded which). The source of this sequence is an adult woman who had mild COVID-19 (a few samples of this study predate the infection). The sample titles of this study are shuffled in the database, so cell type and time point are left out; the donor was told from shared clones.

The sequence in DNA is TGTGCCAGCAGCTTTTCCCCGGGACAGGGACGGGCTAGCGGGAGGGGAAATGAGCAGTTCTTC. Its product reads: CASSFSPGQGRASGRGNEQFF. The rearrangement joined TRBV7-2 to TRBJ2-1, with 12 bases aligning to TRBD2. The CDR1 and CDR2 encoded by the germline V gene are SGHTA and FQGNSA. Spanning cysteine to phenylalanine, the CDR3 consists of 21 amino acids. The retained sequence is limited to the CDR3, 63 bases, with the frame set at the first base. Germline trimming amounts to 3 bases on V and 7 bases on J, with 22 as the count of junction bases outside the gene matches.